This is a list of T cell receptor beta chains from one sample in a study of blood T cell repertoires in COVID-19. Assay: immunoSEQ multiplex PCR; the TCRdb copy retains only in-frame clones and omits some. The table has about 170,000 clones, 82% seen once; the top ten hold roughly 8.1%. The sample taken for sequencing was peripheral blood. These receptors came from a woman aged 70-85 years with acute or convalescent COVID-19. CDR3s include the opening cysteine and the closing phenylalanine or tryptophan. Each record gives: V gene, J gene, clone size, D gene, CDR3 DNA, CDR3 protein. A D gene is named only where the DNA matches it firmly. Some rows have no size entry. The others give once, few or many, or a class for an expanded clone.

TRBV5-1	TRBJ1-2	NA	TRBD1	TGCGCCAGCAGCTTGGACGTGACAGGGGAGATCTACACCTTC	CASSLDVTGEIYTF
TRBV6-4	TRBJ1-1	NA	NA	TGTGCCAGCAGTGAAACTACCAGAAACACTGAAGCTTTCTTT	CASSETTRNTEAFF
TRBV30	TRBJ1-2	NA	TRBD1	TGTGCCTGGAGTGTGGGACAGGGTTTACGCGTTTATGGCTACACCTTC	CAWSVGQGLRVYGYTF
TRBV28	TRBJ1-1	NA	NA	TGTGCCAGCAGTCAACAGATGAACACTGAAGCTTTCTTT	CASSQQMNTEAFF
TRBV6-1	TRBJ1-5	NA	TRBD1	TGTGCCAGCAGTGGATGGTACAGGGGGTTGGGTCAGCCCCAGCATTTT	CASSGWYRGLGQPQHF
TRBV6-5	TRBJ2-5	NA	NA	TGTGCCAGCAGTTCCTCGGGGCGGGGGCTCCAAGAGACCCAGTACTTC	CASSSSGRGLQETQYF
TRBV19	TRBJ1-3	NA	TRBD1	TGTGCCAGTAGTAACAGGGGAGCCGGAAACACCATATATTTT	CASSNRGAGNTIYF
TRBV7-6	TRBJ1-1	NA	NA	TGTGCCAGCAGCTCCCCCGGAAGGGGGGGAGCTTTCTTT	CASSSPGRGGAFF
TRBV5-6	TRBJ2-3	once	TRBD1	TGTGCCAGCAAATTAAGGACAGGGGTTGTGGATACGCAGTATTTT	CASKLRTGVVDTQYF
TRBV6-5	TRBJ1-1	NA	TRBD1	TGTGCCAGCTGGGGACAGGGGGCAGGGAGCACTGAAGCTTTCTTT	CASWGQGAGSTEAFF
TRBV6-2/TRBV6-3	TRBJ1-6	NA	NA	TGTGCCAGCAGTAAAACCGCCGCGAATTCACCCCTCCACTTT	CASSKTAANSPLHF
TRBV18	TRBJ1-5	few	NA	TGTGCCAGCTCGGACACAGGGTTCTATCAGCCCCAGCATTTT	CASSDTGFYQPQHF
TRBV28	TRBJ1-1	NA	NA	TGTGCCAGCAGTTCCACCCTGATACAGTTCCCCATGAACACTGAAGCTTTCTTT	CASSSTLIQFPMNTEAFF
TRBV5-4	TRBJ2-3	NA	NA	TGTGCCAGCAGCCGTCTAGACTCCACAGATACGCAGTATTTT	CASSRLDSTDTQYF
TRBV7-3	TRBJ1-6	NA	TRBD1	TGTGCCAGCAGCCCCTTGTTTTTGCCCCCGGGACAGAATTCACCCCTCCACTTT	CASSPLFLPPGQNSPLHF
TRBV5-5	TRBJ1-2	NA	NA	TGTGCCAGCAGCTTGTTGGCCTCCGGACTAGATGGCTACACCTTC	CASSLLASGLDGYTF
TRBV7-2	TRBJ2-1	few	TRBD2	TGTGCCAGCAGCTTAGGACGACTAGCGGGAAACAATGAGCAGTTCTTC	CASSLGRLAGNNEQFF
TRBV10-3	TRBJ2-1	NA	TRBD2	TGTGCCATCAGTCTAGCGGATGCCTACAATGAGCAGTTCTTC	CAISLADAYNEQFF
TRBV3-1/TRBV3-2	TRBJ1-2	NA	NA	TGTGCCAGCAGCCCCGGGAACTATGGCTACACCTTC	CASSPGNYGYTF
TRBV5-6	TRBJ2-1	NA	NA	TGTGCCAGCAGCTTGGCGACTAGTAGGAATGAGCAGTTCTTC	CASSLATSRNEQFF
TRBV6-2/TRBV6-3	TRBJ2-7	NA	NA	TGTGCCAGCAGTCGGGATTCCTACGAGCAGTACTTC	CASSRDSYEQYF
TRBV7-3	TRBJ2-5	NA	NA	TGTGCCAGCAGCTTATTGTCAGCGGGCAGCCCCGGAGAGACCCAGTACTTC	CASSLLSAGSPGETQYF
TRBV12-3/TRBV12-4	TRBJ1-3	once	NA	TGTGCCAGCAGTCCCAATGGCGGGAACACCATATATTTT	CASSPNGGNTIYF
TRBV12-3/TRBV12-4	TRBJ2-1	NA	NA	TGTGCCAGCACCCTAGTTAACGAGCAGTTCTTC	CASTLVNEQFF
TRBV19	TRBJ2-3	NA	TRBD2	TGTGCCAGTAGGGTTATAGCGGGAGAGCGTGATACGCAGTATTTT	CASRVIAGERDTQYF
TRBV11-2	TRBJ2-3	once	TRBD2	TGTGCCAGCAGCTTAGATGGGACTAGCCCCGATACGCAGTATTTT	CASSLDGTSPDTQYF
TRBV29-1	TRBJ2-5	once	NA	TGCAGCGTTGAAGATCCCTGGCGGCAGCAAGAGACCCAGTACTTC	CSVEDPWRQQETQYF
TRBV5-1	TRBJ2-7	NA	NA	TGCGCCAGCAGCTTCGGACAGGGGGTCACTAGCGGGTTTAACGAGCAGTACTTC	CASSFGQGVTSGFNEQYF
TRBV9	TRBJ1-1	NA	NA	TGTGCCAGCAGCGTAGGGGCAGGGGTGGGCACTGAAGCTTTCTTT	CASSVGAGVGTEAFF
TRBV11-2	TRBJ1-2	NA	TRBD1	TGTGCCAGCAGCTTAGGCGGAGGGGGCGCGGTTGGCTACACCTTC	CASSLGGGGAVGYTF
TRBV11-2	TRBJ2-7	NA	TRBD2	TGTGCCAGCAGCTTAGTAGTGGGGGGGATACTAACGAGTTTTTACGAGCAGTACTTC	CASSLVVGGILTSFYEQYF
TRBV28	TRBJ1-3	NA	NA	TGTGCCAGCAGTGTGGGGACTAACTCTGGAAACACCATATATTTT	CASSVGTNSGNTIYF
TRBV6-5	TRBJ1-1	NA	TRBD1	TGTGCCAGCAGTCGGGACAGGGGGAGGAACACTGAAGCTTTCTTT	CASSRDRGRNTEAFF
TRBV6-2/TRBV6-3	TRBJ2-1	NA	NA	TGTGCCAGCAGTTACTCGAGGCTATACAATGAGCAGTTCTTC	CASSYSRLYNEQFF
TRBV11-2	TRBJ1-5	NA	NA	TGTGCCAGCAGCTTAGATTCGGGTAATCAGCCCCAGCATTTT	CASSLDSGNQPQHF
TRBV12-3/TRBV12-4	TRBJ1-2	NA	NA	TGTGCCAGCAGTTTAAGCCCCTCCTATGGCTACACCTTC	CASSLSPSYGYTF
TRBV5-1	TRBJ2-2	few	TRBD2	TGCGCCAGCAGCTTGAGCGGGACGAACACCGGGGAGCTGTTTTTT	CASSLSGTNTGELFF
TRBV20-1	TRBJ1-2	few	NA	TGCAGTGTCGGGGGAAGGTATGGCTACACCTTC	CSVGGRYGYTF
TRBV29-1	TRBJ1-6	NA	TRBD1	TGCAGCGTCCGCCAGGGGGCTGAGAATTCACCCCTCCACTTT	CSVRQGAENSPLHF
TRBV19	TRBJ2-2	NA	TRBD1	TGTGCCAGTAGTTCTGGGACAGGAAAGTTAGGGGAGCTGTTTTTT	CASSSGTGKLGELFF
TRBV6-2/TRBV6-3	TRBJ2-6	NA	NA	TGTGCCAGCAGTTACCTCGGGGGAAGCTCTGGGGCCAACGTCCTGACTTTC	CASSYLGGSSGANVLTF
TRBV5-8	TRBJ1-1	NA	NA	TGTGCCAGCAGCTTGGCCCGGGGGGACACTGAAGCTTTCTTT	CASSLARGDTEAFF
TRBV7-2	TRBJ1-4	NA	NA	TGTGCCAGCAGCTTAGATATCCCCCCGGGGGAAAAACTGTTTTTT	CASSLDIPPGEKLFF
TRBV7-2	TRBJ2-6	NA	NA	TGTGCCAGCAGCCTACCGGTCCCGATCAACGTCCTGACTTTC	CASSLPVPINVLTF
TRBV20-1	TRBJ1-1	NA	NA	TGCACCATTAGTCCCTCTGAAGCTTTCTTT	CTISPSEAFF
TRBV2	TRBJ2-1	NA	NA	TGTGCCAGCAGTGAATCACCAGGGGAGAATGAGCAGTTCTTC	CASSESPGENEQFF
TRBV28	TRBJ1-2	NA	NA	TGTGCCAGCAGCATCGGACAGTTCTATGGCTATGGCTACACCTTC	CASSIGQFYGYGYTF
TRBV7-9	TRBJ1-2	few	NA	TGTGCCAGCAGCCAAGGGGATTATGGCTACACCTTC	CASSQGDYGYTF
TRBV20-1	TRBJ2-7	NA	TRBD1	TGCAGTGCTAGTCCTCCGACAGGGCTCAACGAGCAGTACTTC	CSASPPTGLNEQYF
TRBV6-2/TRBV6-3	TRBJ2-2	once	TRBD1	TGTGCCAGCAGTCCGACAGGGTCGAGCACCGGGGAGCTGTTTTTT	CASSPTGSSTGELFF
TRBV28	TRBJ2-7	NA	TRBD1	TGTGCCAGCAGTTTGGGACAGGGGGGCTACCGGGAGCAGTACTTC	CASSLGQGGYREQYF
TRBV30	TRBJ2-3	NA	TRBD1	TGTGCCTGGAGTGGACAGGGAGATACGCAGTATTTT	CAWSGQGDTQYF